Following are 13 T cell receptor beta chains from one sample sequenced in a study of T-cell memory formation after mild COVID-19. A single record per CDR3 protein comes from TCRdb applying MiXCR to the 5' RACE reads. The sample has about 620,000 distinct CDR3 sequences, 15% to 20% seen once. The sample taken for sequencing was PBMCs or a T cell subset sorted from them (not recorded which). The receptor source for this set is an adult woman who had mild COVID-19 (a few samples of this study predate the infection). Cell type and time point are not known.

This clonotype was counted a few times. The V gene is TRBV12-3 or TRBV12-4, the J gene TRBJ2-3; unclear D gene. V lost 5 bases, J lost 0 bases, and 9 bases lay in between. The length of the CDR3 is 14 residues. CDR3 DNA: TGTGCCAGCAGTGGGTATACTAGCACAGATACGCAGTATTTT. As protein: CASSGYTSTDTQYF.

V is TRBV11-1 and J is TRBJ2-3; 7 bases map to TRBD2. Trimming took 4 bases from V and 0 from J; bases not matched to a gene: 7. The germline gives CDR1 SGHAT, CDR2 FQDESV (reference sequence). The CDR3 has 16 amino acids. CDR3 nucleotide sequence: TGTGCCAGCAGCTCCACAGCGGGATTGAGCACAGATACGCAGTATTTT. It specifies CASSSTAGLSTDTQYF. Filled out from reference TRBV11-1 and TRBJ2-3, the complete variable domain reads EAEVAQSPRYKITEKSQAVAFWCDPISGHATLYWYRQILGQGPELLVQFQDESVVDDSQLPKDRFSAERLKGVDSTLKIQPAELGDSAMYLCASSSTAGLSTDTQYFGPGTRLTVL.

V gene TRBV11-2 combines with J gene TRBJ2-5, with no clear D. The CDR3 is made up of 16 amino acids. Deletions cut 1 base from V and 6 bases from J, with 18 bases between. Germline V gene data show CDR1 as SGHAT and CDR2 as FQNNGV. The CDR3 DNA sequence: TGTGCCAGCAGCTTAGTAGTGGGCATCAGTCTAAAGACCCAGTACTTC. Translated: CASSLVVGISLKTQYF.

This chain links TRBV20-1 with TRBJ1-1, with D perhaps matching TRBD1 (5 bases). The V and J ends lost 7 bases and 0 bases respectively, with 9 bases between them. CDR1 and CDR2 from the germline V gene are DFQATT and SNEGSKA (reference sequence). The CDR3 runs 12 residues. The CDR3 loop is CSGWGVNTEAFF. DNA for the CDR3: TGCAGTGGGTGGGGGGTGAACACTGAAGCTTTCTTT.

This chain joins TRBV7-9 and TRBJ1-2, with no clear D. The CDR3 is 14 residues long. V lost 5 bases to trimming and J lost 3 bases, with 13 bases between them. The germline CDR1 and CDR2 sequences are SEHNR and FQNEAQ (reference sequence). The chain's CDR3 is CASSPSAYDYGYTF. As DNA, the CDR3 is TGTGCCAGCAGCCCAAGCGCATACGACTATGGCTACACCTTC. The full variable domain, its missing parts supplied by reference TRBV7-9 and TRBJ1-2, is DTGVSQNPRHKITKRGQNVTFRCDPISEHNRLYWYRQTLGQGPEFLTYFQNEAQLEKSRLLSDRFSAERPKGSFSTLEIQRTEQGDSAMYLCASSPSAYDYGYTFGSGTRLTVV.

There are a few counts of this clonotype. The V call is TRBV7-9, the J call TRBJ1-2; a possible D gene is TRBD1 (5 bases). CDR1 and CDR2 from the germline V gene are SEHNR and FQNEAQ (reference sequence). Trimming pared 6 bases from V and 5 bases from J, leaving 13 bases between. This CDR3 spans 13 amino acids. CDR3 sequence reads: CASRPDRSYGYTF. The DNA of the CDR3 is TGTGCCAGCAGACCCGACAGAAGTTATGGCTACACCTTC.

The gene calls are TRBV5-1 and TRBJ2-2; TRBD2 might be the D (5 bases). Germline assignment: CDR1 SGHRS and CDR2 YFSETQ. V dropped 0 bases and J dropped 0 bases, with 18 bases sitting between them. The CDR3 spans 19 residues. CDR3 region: CASSLAPLGANSNTGELFF. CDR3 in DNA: TGCGCCAGCAGCTTGGCCCCTTTGGGAGCGAATTCGAACACCGGGGAGCTGTTTTTT.

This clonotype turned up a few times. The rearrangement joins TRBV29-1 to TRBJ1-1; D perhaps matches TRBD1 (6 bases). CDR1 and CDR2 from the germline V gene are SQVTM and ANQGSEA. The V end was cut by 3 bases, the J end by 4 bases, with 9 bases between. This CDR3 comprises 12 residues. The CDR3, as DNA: TGCAGCGTTGAGGGGGCGAGCACTGAAGCTTTCTTT. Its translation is CSVEGASTEAFF.

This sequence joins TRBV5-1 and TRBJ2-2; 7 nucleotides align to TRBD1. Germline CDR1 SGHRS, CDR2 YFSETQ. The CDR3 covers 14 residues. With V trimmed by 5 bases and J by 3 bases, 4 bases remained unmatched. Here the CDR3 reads CASRPTGDTGELFF. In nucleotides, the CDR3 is TGCGCCAGCAGGCCAACAGGGGACACCGGGGAGCTGTTTTTT.

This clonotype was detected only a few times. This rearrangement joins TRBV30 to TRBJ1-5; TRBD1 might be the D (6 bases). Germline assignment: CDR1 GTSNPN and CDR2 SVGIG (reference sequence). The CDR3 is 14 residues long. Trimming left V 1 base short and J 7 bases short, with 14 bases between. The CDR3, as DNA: TGTGCCTGGAGTGCTGGGCAGGGGCGGCAGCCCCAGCATTTT. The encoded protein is CAWSAGQGRQPQHF.

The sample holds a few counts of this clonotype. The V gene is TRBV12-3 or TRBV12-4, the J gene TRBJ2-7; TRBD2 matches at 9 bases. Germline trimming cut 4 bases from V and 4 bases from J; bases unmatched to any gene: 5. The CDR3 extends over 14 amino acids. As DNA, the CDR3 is TGTGCCAGCAGTTCTAGCGGGAATCTATACGAGCAGTACTTC. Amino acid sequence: CASSSSGNLYEQYF.

The CDR3 nucleotides are TGTGCCAGCAGCCGTTACGCGATGGGAGAGACCCAGTACTTC. Its translation: CASSRYAMGETQYF. The V call is TRBV7-2, the J call TRBJ2-5; D is uncertain. Deletions cut 5 bases from V and 4 bases from J, with 14 bases between. Germline values: CDR1 SGHTA, CDR2 FQGNSA. There are 14 residues in the CDR3. Combining the CDR3 with reference TRBV7-2 and TRBJ2-5 gives the whole variable domain GAGVSQSPSNKVTEKGKDVELRCDPISGHTALYWYRQSLGQGLEFLIYFQGNSAPDKSGLPSDRFSAERTGGSVSTLTIQRTQQEDSAVYLCASSRYAMGETQYFGPGTRLLVL.

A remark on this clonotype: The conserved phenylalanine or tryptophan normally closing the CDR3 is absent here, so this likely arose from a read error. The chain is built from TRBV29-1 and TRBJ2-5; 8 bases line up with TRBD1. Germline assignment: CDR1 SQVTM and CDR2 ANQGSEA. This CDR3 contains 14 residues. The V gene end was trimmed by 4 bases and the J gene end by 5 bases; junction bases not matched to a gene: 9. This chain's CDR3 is CSVAAAGGGETQYL. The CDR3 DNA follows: TGCAGCGTTGCCGCGGCAGGGGGCGGGGAGACCCAGTACCTC.